A selection of T cell receptor beta chains follows, all from one sample in a study of liver allograft versus peripheral blood T cells. MiXCR, run by TCRdb on the reads, gives a single entry per CDR3 protein. The data contain over 7,500 distinct CDR3 sequences, just over 20% of them singletons. These receptors all come from a human patient who had a liver transplant. Some T cells could come from the graft donor. The CDR3 runs from the conserved cysteine through the conserved F or W. Fields, in order: V gene, J gene, D gene, clone size, CDR3 protein, CDR3 DNA. A D gene is named only where the DNA matches it firmly. Some rows have no size entry. The others give once, few or many, or a class for an expanded clone.

TRBV12-3/TRBV12-4,TRBJ2-3,TRBD1,-,CASSSRGTGKRDTQYF,TGTGCCAGCAGTTCCAGGGGGACAGGGAAGAGAGATACGCAGTATTTT
TRBV5-4,TRBJ2-7,TRBD2,medium-sized,CASSSPGLAGVGEQYF,TGTGCCAGCAGCTCGCCCGGACTAGCGGGAGTTGGCGAGCAGTACTTC
TRBV30,TRBJ1-6,-,medium-sized,CAWSNTPTSPRSPLHF,TGTGCCTGGAGTAACACCCCGACATCGCCGCGTTCACCCCTCCACTTT
TRBV7-3,TRBJ1-1,-,few,CASSAGGWDTEAFF,TGTGCCAGCAGCGCCGGGGGATGGGACACTGAAGCTTTCTTT
TRBV7-9,TRBJ1-2,-,few,CASSLGGIEYGYTF,TGTGCCAGCAGCTTAGGGGGTATTGAGTATGGCTACACCTTC
TRBV27,TRBJ1-1,TRBD1,few,CASSPDRGGTEAFF,TGTGCCAGCAGCCCGGACAGGGGGGGCACTGAAGCTTTCTTT
TRBV20-1,TRBJ2-5,TRBD2,-,CSAWTSGGAPETQYF,TGCAGTGCGTGGACTAGCGGGGGGGCCCCCGAGACCCAGTACTTC
TRBV28,TRBJ2-3,-,-,CASSLSGLSISTDTQYF,TGTGCCAGCAGTTTAAGCGGACTTTCGATTAGCACAGATACGCAGTATTTT
TRBV12-3/TRBV12-4,TRBJ2-7,-,-,CASSLYKDEQYF,TGTGCCAGCAGTTTATATAAGGACGAGCAGTACTTC
TRBV6-5,TRBJ1-1,TRBD1,medium-sized,CASSYRTGSVQGTEAFF,TGTGCCAGCAGTTACAGGACAGGGTCTGTACAGGGTACTGAAGCTTTCTTT
TRBV6-1,TRBJ1-4,TRBD1,medium-sized,CASSPGTGRNEKLFF,TGTGCCAGCAGCCCTGGGACAGGACGTAATGAAAAACTGTTTTTT
TRBV7-2,TRBJ1-2,-,medium-sized,CASSLGQLYGYTF,TGTGCCAGCAGCTTAGGTCAGCTCTATGGCTACACCTTC
TRBV28,TRBJ1-6,-,few,CASSFSPGAGGYNSPLHF,TGTGCCAGCAGTTTTTCCCCCGGGGCGGGAGGGTATAATTCACCCCTCCACTTT
TRBV30,TRBJ1-6,-,-,CAWSELVGNSPLHF,TGTGCCTGGAGTGAACTCGTAGGGAATTCACCCCTCCACTTT
TRBV7-9,TRBJ1-1,-,-,CASTLGGRTEAFF,TGTGCCAGCACTCTAGGGGGGCGGACTGAAGCTTTCTTT
TRBV28,TRBJ1-1,-,medium-sized,CASSFSDSVNTEAFF,TGTGCCAGCAGCTTTAGTGACAGTGTGAACACTGAAGCTTTCTTT
TRBV6-6,TRBJ1-1,TRBD1,medium-sized,CASSYGARGVTEAFF,TGTGCCAGCAGTTACGGCGCCAGGGGGGTCACTGAAGCTTTCTTT
TRBV9,TRBJ2-5,TRBD2,-,CASSVGAGEQETQYF,TGTGCCAGCAGCGTAGGGGCGGGGGAACAAGAGACCCAGTACTTC
TRBV5-1,TRBJ1-4,-,-,CASSLEAGSNEKLFF,TGCGCCAGCAGCTTGGAAGCAGGAAGTAATGAAAAACTGTTTTTT
TRBV6-1,TRBJ1-5,-,-,CASSMGASNQPQHF,TGTGCCAGCAGTATGGGGGCCAGCAATCAGCCCCAGCATTTT
TRBV19,TRBJ2-5,TRBD1,medium-sized,CASRGTGGRETQYF,TGTGCCAGTAGGGGGACAGGGGGTAGGGAGACCCAGTACTTC
TRBV20-1,TRBJ1-1,-,-,CSARDPKGHPYTEAFF,TGCAGTGCTAGAGATCCCAAGGGGCACCCTTACACTGAAGCTTTCTTT
TRBV19,TRBJ1-4,-,medium-sized,CASSTLGGGGKLFF,TGTGCCAGTAGTACCCTCGGTGGAGGAGGGAAACTGTTTTTT
TRBV20-1,TRBJ2-7,-,-,CSANRDSTYEQYF,TGCAGTGCTAACCGGGACTCCACCTACGAGCAGTACTTC